This is a list of T cell receptor beta chains from one sample in a study of cytomegalovirus exposure and HLA in healthy donors. Using immunoSEQ multiplex PCR, the repertoire was profiled, and TCRdb retains in-frame clones only, with some absent. Across just over 150,000 clones, the top ten clones capture 2% to 2.5% of the sample. The sample was PBMCs. These receptors all come from a man aged 30-40 years in good health and CMV-seronegative. Each CDR3 is given with its conserved first and last residue. A D gene is named only where the DNA matches it firmly.

cdr3_nt	cdr3_aa	d_call	j_call	v_call
TGTGCCAGCAGCCTGGACGGGATCTACGAGCAGTACTTC	CASSLDGIYEQYF	-	TRBJ2-7	TRBV5-4
TGTGCCAGCAGCCCGGCGGACAGGTTACAGCAGTACTTC	CASSPADRLQQYF	TRBD1	TRBJ2-7	TRBV5-5
TGTGCCAGCAGCTTGTCGGGAGGGACAGATACGCAGTATTTT	CASSLSGGTDTQYF	TRBD2	TRBJ2-3	TRBV7-3
TGTGCCAGCAGCTTTCATAGCGGGAGGGCCGGGGACGAGCAGTACTTC	CASSFHSGRAGDEQYF	TRBD2	TRBJ2-7	TRBV5-6
TGTGCCAGCAGGACCGCCGGGACTATAATCGAGCAGTACTTC	CASRTAGTIIEQYF	TRBD2	TRBJ2-7	TRBV28
TGCGCCAGCAGCTTGGGACAGTGGTACGAGCAGTACTTC	CASSLGQWYEQYF	-	TRBJ2-7	TRBV5-1
TGTGCCAGCAGCTTAGCGCGGCAGGGGGCGATGCGTCGTAGAAACACTGAAGCTTTCTTT	CASSLARQGAMRRRNTEAFF	TRBD1	TRBJ1-1	TRBV7-2
TGTGCCAGCAGCGTAGGGACAGGGGTTAACTCTGGAAACACCATATATTTT	CASSVGTGVNSGNTIYF	TRBD1	TRBJ1-3	TRBV9
TGCGCCAGCAGCCCCTCCTTGGAGGTTATCTCTGGGGCCAACGTCCTGACTTTC	CASSPSLEVISGANVLTF	-	TRBJ2-6	TRBV4-1
TGTGCCAGCAGCCAAGTGTCGCACGGGAACTACGAGCAGTACTTC	CASSQVSHGNYEQYF	-	TRBJ2-7	TRBV14
TGTGCCAGCAGCCCCGAGGCGGGATCCTCCTACGAGCAGTACTTC	CASSPEAGSSYEQYF	-	TRBJ2-7	TRBV7-8
TGTGCCAGCAGCTTGGCAGGTCCAATCAACACAGATACGCAGTATTTT	CASSLAGPINTDTQYF	-	TRBJ2-3	TRBV5-4
TGTGCCAGCAGCTCGACGACAGGGTCGAGGGTTGAGCAGTTCTTC	CASSSTTGSRVEQFF	TRBD1	TRBJ2-1	TRBV5-5
TGTGCCAGCAGCCAAGACCCGCTCAGCTCCTACAATGAGCAGTTCTTC	CASSQDPLSSYNEQFF	-	TRBJ2-1	TRBV4-2
TGTGCCAGCAGCCTAAACGACAGGGGAGCGGAAGCTTTCTTT	CASSLNDRGAEAFF	TRBD1	TRBJ1-1	TRBV7-3
TGCGCCAGCAGCCAAGATTGGGAGACGAATCAGCCCCAGCATTTT	CASSQDWETNQPQHF	-	TRBJ1-5	TRBV4-3
TGTGCACACGCATCTTACAGCGGTCATACCAACTATGGCTACACCTTC	CAHASYSGHTNYGYTF	-	TRBJ1-2	TRBV30
TGCGCCAGCAGTCGGGGACAGGGTGCTTCCTATGGCTACACCTTC	CASSRGQGASYGYTF	TRBD1	TRBJ1-2	TRBV4-1
TGTGCCAGCAGCCCCCGGACAGGGTCTGGAAACACCATATATTTT	CASSPRTGSGNTIYF	TRBD1	TRBJ1-3	TRBV5-6
TGTGCCACCAGGGGAGGAGTGACTGGGGGTGAGCAGTACTTC	CATRGGVTGGEQYF	-	TRBJ2-7	TRBV25-1
TGTGCCAGCAGTGAATCGACAGGGATCGGGGAGCTGTTTTTT	CASSESTGIGELFF	TRBD1	TRBJ2-2	TRBV6-5
TGTGCCAGCCGAGGGGGCGGTGGGGATACGCAGTATTTT	CASRGGGGDTQYF	TRBD1	TRBJ2-3	TRBV7-9
TGTGCCAGCAGCTTATGGGACACAAACACAGATACGCAGTATTTT	CASSLWDTNTDTQYF	-	TRBJ2-3	TRBV11-2
TGTGCCTGGAGTGATGGACAGGGTGACACCGGGGAGCTGTTTTTT	CAWSDGQGDTGELFF	TRBD1	TRBJ2-2	TRBV30
TGTGCTAGTGTCCTGACACAATTTTACGAGCAGTACTTC	CASVLTQFYEQYF	-	TRBJ2-7	TRBV12-5
TGCAGCGTTGAAGTGCCTAGCGGGGACTACGAGCAGTACTTC	CSVEVPSGDYEQYF	TRBD2	TRBJ2-7	TRBV29-1
TGTGCCAGCAGCTTGGCCAACAGGGGTAACACTGAAGCTTTCTTT	CASSLANRGNTEAFF	TRBD1	TRBJ1-1	TRBV5-4